This record concerns one T cell receptor (beta chain) sequence. Germline V lookup: CDR1 MGHDK, CDR2 SYGVNS. The V segment lost 6 bases and the J segment 8 bases; nucleotides outside the gene matches: 11. The CDR3 totals 15 residues. This record comes from a study of blood T cell repertoires in COVID-19. At the level of the study: Sites in the United States, Italy and Spain provided acute and convalescent COVID-19 samples. Sample material is recorded as cDNA or gDNA derived from T cells, B-cell-depleted T cells, or PBMCs.

Methods used by the authors: Estimation of nucleated cell counts relied on the amplification of reference gene primers. Produced via immunoSEQ multiplex PCR; TCRdb's table is partial and in-frame only. From that table come the V and J calls and clone size; the DNA was used to work out D and trimming. This repertoire shows about 59,000 clones, 90% to 95% found once; its top ten account for around 9.4%. Specimen: peripheral blood. V and J are TRBV25-1 and TRBJ1-3; 9 bases are a match to TRBD1. This clonotype originated in a human donor in a cohort sampled during active COVID-19. In DNA form, the CDR3 reads TGTGCCAGCAGAGCATCCGGGACAGGGTTCCACACCATATATTTT. It encodes CASRASGTGFHTIYF. The whole variable domain, remainder taken from reference TRBV25-1 and TRBJ1-3, is EADIYQTPRYLVIGTGKKITLECSQTMGHDKMYWYQQDPGMELHLIHYSYGVNSTEKGDLSSESTVSRIRTEHFPLTLESARPSHTSQYLCASRASGTGFHTIYFGEGSWLTVV.